This entry describes one T cell receptor (beta chain). Antigen specificity is unknown. TCRdb's copy holds only in-frame clones and misses some; the assay was immunoSEQ multiplex PCR. Among roughly 100,000 clones, 85% were seen once, and the ten largest hold 20%. Germline CDR1 reads ENHRY; CDR2 reads SYGVKD. V shed 10 bases and J shed 5 bases, with 8 bases lying between them. The CDR3 spans 10 residues. The study drew the donors from its approximately 110-subject validation cohort, separate from the approximately 700-subject first cohort. The record originates from a study of cytomegalovirus exposure and HLA in healthy donors. The overall study: The 130 or so validation repertoires and the approximately 690 first-cohort repertoires shared a platform, a later analysis reported. Broader study findings: The study listed under 200 cytomegalovirus-associated TCR beta chains. In vitro testing confirmed a few CMV-associated chains as specific for CMV antigens.

The sequence was obtained from a man between 18 and 29 years old in good health and CMV-seropositive. The chain joins TRBV10-3 to TRBJ2-5; no definite D call. The specimen was PBMCs. CDR3 in DNA: TGTGCCACTAACCCCGAGACCCAGTACTTC. Its translation: CATNPETQYF.